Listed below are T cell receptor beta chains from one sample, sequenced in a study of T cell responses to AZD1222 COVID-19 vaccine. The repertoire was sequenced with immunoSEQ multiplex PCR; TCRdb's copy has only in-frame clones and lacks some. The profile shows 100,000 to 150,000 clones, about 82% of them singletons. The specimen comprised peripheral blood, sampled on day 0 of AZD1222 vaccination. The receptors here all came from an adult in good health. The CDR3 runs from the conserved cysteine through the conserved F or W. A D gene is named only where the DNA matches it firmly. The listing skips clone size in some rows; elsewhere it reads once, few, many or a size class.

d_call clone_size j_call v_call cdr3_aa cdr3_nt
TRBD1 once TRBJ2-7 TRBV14 CASSHGQAGSYEQYF TGTGCCAGCAGCCACGGACAGGCAGGGAGCTACGAGCAGTACTTC
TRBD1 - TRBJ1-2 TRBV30 CAWRPTGGHYGYTF TGTGCCTGGAGACCGACAGGGGGACACTATGGCTACACCTTC
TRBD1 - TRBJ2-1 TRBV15 CATSARTGEPDEQFF TGTGCCACCAGCGCACGGACAGGGGAGCCCGATGAGCAGTTCTTC
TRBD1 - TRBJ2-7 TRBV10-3 CAISHTRGHDSYEQYF TGTGCCATCAGCCACACCAGGGGGCACGACTCCTACGAGCAGTACTTC
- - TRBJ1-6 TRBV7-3 CASSLDGNSPLHF TGTGCCAGCAGCTTGGACGGCAATTCACCCCTCCACTTT
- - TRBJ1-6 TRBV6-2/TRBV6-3 CASSSLRTLHF TGTGCCAGCAGTTCCCTGCGCACCCTCCACTTT
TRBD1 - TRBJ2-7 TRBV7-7 CASSLTGTGGLDEQYF TGTGCCAGCAGCTTAACCGGGACAGGGGGTTTGGACGAGCAGTACTTC
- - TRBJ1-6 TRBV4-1 CASSQEAAVYNSPLHF TGCGCCAGCAGCCAAGAGGCAGCGGTCTATAATTCACCCCTCCACTTT
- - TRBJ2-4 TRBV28 CASSYRAKNIQYF TGTGCCAGCTCCTACCGGGCCAAAAACATTCAGTACTTC
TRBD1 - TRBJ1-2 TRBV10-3 CAITDRGENGYTF TGTGCCATCACCGACAGGGGCGAAAATGGCTACACCTTC
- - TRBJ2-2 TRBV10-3 CAISSGVGTGELFF TGTGCCATCAGTTCCGGAGTAGGGACCGGGGAGCTGTTTTTT
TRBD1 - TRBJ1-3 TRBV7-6 CASSLGQGAAGNTIYF TGTGCCAGCAGCTTAGGGCAGGGGGCTGCTGGAAACACCATATATTTT
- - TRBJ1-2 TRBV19 CASSPWTETWNYGYTF TGTGCCAGCTCCCCTTGGACGGAGACGTGGAACTATGGCTACACCTTC
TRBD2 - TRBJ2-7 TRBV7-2 CASSLTRGTPYEQYF TGTGCCAGCAGCTTAACGCGGGGGACCCCTTACGAGCAGTACTTC
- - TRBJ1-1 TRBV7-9 CASSFGGPEAFF TGTGCCAGCAGCTTTGGGGGCCCAGAAGCTTTCTTT
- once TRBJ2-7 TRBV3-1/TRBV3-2 CASSQGGGYEQYF TGTGCCAGCAGCCAAGGGGGAGGCTACGAGCAGTACTTC
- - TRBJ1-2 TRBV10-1 CASSGWTGHRYGYTF TGCGCCAGCAGTGGGTGGACGGGACACCGCTATGGCTACACCTTC
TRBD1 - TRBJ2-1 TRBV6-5 CASRETGGNEQFF TGTGCCAGCAGGGAGACAGGGGGCAATGAGCAGTTCTTC
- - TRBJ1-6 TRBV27 CASSDGGIGGPPLHF TGTGCCAGCTCCGACGGGGGAATAGGTGGGCCACCCCTCCACTTT
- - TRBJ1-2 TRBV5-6 CASSLRTQFHGYTF TGTGCCAGCAGCCTACGGACGCAATTTCATGGCTACACCTTC
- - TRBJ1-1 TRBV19 CASSIGGKLNTEAFF TGTGCCAGTAGTATAGGTGGGAAGTTGAACACTGAAGCTTTCTTT
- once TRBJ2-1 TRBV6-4 CASSDSGTKSYNEQFF TGTGCCAGCAGTGACTCCGGGACAAAATCCTACAATGAGCAGTTCTTC
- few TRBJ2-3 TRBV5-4 CASSSRTGIGTDTQYF TGTGCCAGCAGCTCCCGGACTGGGATAGGCACAGATACGCAGTATTTT
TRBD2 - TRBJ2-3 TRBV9 CASSDSLAGVPDTQYF TGTGCCAGCAGCGATAGTCTAGCGGGAGTCCCAGATACGCAGTATTTT
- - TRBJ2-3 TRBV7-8 CASSLGSGSDTQYF TGTGCCAGCAGCTTAGGTAGCGGCTCAGATACGCAGTATTTT
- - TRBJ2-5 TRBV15 CATSGGVGPLQETQYF TGTGCCACCAGCGGAGGGGTGGGCCCTTTACAAGAGACCCAGTACTTC
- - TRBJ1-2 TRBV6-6 CASSPSGGQNYGYTF TGTGCCAGCAGTCCCTCGGGGGGGCAAAACTATGGCTACACCTTC
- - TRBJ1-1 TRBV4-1 CASSLINGGNTEAFF TGCGCCAGCAGCCTAATCAACGGGGGGAACACTGAAGCTTTCTTT
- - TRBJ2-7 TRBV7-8 CASSLGATREQYF TGTGCCAGCAGCTTAGGAGCTACCAGAGAGCAGTACTTC
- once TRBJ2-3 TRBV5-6 CAGKGTGTDTQYF TGTGCCGGGAAGGGTACCGGCACAGATACGCAGTATTTT
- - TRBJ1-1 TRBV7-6 CASSLLTDEVNTEAFF TGTGCCAGCAGCTTATTGACAGATGAGGTGAACACTGAAGCTTTCTTT
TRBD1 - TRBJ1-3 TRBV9 CASSVGQAQNTIYF TGTGCCAGCAGCGTCGGACAGGCCCAAAACACCATATATTTT
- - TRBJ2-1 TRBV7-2 CASTSLAVSSYNEQFF TGTGCCAGCACATCATTAGCGGTTTCTTCCTACAATGAGCAGTTCTTC
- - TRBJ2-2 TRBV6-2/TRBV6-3 CASSYGWRWRTPGELFF TGTGCCAGCAGTTACGGGTGGAGGTGGAGGACACCCGGGGAGCTGTTTTTT
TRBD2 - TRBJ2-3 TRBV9 CASSSTSGRSTDTQYF TGTGCCAGCAGCTCTACTAGCGGGAGAAGCACAGATACGCAGTATTTT
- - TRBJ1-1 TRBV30 CAGGGGSDPRVTEAFF TGTGCCGGGGGGGGAGGTTCAGACCCCAGAGTCACTGAAGCTTTCTTT
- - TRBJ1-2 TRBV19 CASSSQPRYGYTF TGTGCCAGTAGTTCCCAGCCCCGCTATGGCTACACCTTC
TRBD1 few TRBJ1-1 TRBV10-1 CASRRTGLRGTEAFF TGCGCCAGCAGACGGACAGGCCTCAGGGGGACTGAAGCTTTCTTT
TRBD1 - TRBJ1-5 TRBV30 CAWSIGTGNQPQHF TGTGCCTGGAGTATAGGGACAGGCAATCAGCCCCAGCATTTT
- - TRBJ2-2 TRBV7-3 CASSFSGRNTGELFF TGTGCCAGCAGCTTTTCCGGGAGAAACACCGGGGAGCTGTTTTTT
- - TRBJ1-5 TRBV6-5 CASSPAGKSNQPQHF TGTGCCAGCAGCCCCGCCGGGAAAAGCAATCAGCCCCAGCATTTT
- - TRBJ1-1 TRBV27 CASSLSPGETEAFF TGTGCCAGCAGTTTATCCCCAGGGGAGACTGAAGCTTTCTTT
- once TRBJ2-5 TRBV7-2 CASCTGLSGETQYF TGTGCCAGTTGTACGGGGCTATCGGGAGAGACCCAGTACTTC
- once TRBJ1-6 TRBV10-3 CAISESTATNSPLHF TGTGCCATCAGTGAGTCGACAGCCACTAATTCACCCCTCCACTTT
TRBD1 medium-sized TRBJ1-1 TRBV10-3 CAISESDRGLMNTEAFF TGTGCCATCAGTGAGTCGGACAGGGGGCTGATGAACACTGAAGCTTTCTTT
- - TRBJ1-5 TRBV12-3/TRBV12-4 CASSTTGDQPQHF TGTGCCAGCAGCACTACAGGAGATCAGCCCCAGCATTTT
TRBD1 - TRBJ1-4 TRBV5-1 CASSFYRGSGEKLFF TGCGCCAGCAGCTTCTACAGGGGAAGTGGTGAAAAACTGTTTTTT
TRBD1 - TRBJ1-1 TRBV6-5 CASSMTGFSTEAFF TGTGCCAGCAGTATGACAGGGTTTAGCACTGAAGCTTTCTTT
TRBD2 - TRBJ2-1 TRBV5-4 CASSLATSGAHNEQFF TGTGCCAGCAGCTTGGCGACTAGCGGAGCCCACAATGAGCAGTTCTTC
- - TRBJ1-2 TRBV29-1 CSVEELEDSSTYGYTF TGCAGCGTTGAAGAATTGGAGGACAGTAGCACTTATGGCTACACCTTC
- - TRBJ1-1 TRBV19 CASSIGGGGTEAFF TGTGCCAGTAGTATCGGAGGGGGGGGCACTGAAGCTTTCTTT
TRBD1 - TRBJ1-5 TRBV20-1 CSASSNSGTGYQPQHF TGCAGTGCTAGTTCCAACTCCGGGACAGGGTATCAGCCCCAGCATTTT
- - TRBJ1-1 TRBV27 CASSLLPITEAFF TGTGCCAGCAGTTTATTACCAATCACTGAAGCTTTCTTT
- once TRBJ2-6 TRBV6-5 CASSYKYSGANVLTF TGTGCCAGCAGTTACAAATACTCTGGGGCCAACGTCCTGACTTTC